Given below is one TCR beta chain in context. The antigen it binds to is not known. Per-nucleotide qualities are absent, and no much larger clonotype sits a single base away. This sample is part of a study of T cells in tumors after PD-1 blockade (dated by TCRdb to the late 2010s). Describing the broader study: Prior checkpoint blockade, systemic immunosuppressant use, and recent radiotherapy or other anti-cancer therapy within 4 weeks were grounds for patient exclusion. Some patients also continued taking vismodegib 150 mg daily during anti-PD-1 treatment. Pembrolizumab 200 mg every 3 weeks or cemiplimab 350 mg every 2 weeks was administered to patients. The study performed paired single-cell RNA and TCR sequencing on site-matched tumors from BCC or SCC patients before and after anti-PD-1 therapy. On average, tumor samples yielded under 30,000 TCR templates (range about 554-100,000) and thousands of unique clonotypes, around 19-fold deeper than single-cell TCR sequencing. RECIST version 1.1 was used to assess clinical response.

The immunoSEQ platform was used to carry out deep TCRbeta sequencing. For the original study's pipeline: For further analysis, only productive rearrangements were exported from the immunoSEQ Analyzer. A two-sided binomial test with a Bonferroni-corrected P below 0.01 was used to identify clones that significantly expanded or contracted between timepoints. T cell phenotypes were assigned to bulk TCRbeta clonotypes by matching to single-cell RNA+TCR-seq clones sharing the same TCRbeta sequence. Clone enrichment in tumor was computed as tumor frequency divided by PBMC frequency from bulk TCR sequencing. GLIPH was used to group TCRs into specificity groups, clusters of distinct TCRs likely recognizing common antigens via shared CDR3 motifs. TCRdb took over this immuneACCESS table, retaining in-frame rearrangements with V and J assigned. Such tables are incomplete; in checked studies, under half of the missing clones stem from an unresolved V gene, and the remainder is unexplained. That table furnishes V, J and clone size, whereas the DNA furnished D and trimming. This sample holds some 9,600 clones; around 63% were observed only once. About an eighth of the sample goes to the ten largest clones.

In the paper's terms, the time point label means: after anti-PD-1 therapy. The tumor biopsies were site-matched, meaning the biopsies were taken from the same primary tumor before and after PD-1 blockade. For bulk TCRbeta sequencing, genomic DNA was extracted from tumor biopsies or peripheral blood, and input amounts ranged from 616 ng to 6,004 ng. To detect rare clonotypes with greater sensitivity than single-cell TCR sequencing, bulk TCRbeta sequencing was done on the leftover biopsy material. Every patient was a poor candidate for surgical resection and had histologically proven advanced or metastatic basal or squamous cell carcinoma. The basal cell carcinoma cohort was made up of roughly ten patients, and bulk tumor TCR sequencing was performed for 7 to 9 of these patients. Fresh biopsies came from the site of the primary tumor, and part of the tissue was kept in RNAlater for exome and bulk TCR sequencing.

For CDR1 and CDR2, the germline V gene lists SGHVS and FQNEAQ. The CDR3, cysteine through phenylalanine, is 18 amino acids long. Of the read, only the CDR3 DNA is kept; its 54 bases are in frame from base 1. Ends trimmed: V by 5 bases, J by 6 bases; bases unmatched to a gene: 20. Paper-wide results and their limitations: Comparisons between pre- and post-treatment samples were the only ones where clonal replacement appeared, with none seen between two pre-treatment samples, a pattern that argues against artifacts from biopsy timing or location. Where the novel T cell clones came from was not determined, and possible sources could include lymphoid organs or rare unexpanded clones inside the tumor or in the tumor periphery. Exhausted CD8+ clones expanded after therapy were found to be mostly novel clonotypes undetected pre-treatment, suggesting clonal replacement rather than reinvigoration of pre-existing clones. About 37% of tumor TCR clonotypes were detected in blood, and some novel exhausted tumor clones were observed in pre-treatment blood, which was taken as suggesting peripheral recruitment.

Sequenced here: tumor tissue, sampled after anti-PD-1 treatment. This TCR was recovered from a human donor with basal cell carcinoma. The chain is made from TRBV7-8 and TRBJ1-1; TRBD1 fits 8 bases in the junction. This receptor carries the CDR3 CASSPAGRDRYSAAEAFF. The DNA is TGTGCCAGCAGCCCGGCGGGACGGGACAGGTATAGTGCCGCTGAAGCTTTCTTT.